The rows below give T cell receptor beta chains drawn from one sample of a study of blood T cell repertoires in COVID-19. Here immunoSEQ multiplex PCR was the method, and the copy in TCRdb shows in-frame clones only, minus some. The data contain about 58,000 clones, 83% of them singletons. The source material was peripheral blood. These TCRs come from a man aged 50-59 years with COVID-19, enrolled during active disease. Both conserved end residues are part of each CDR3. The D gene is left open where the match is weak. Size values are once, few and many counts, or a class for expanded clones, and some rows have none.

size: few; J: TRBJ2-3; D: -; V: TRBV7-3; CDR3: CASSASGFSTDTQYF; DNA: TGTGCCAGCAGCGCAAGCGGGTTTAGCACAGATACGCAGTATTTT
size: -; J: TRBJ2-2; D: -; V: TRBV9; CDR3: CASSVEQRNTGELFF; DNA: TGTGCCAGCAGCGTAGAACAGAGGAACACCGGGGAGCTGTTTTTT
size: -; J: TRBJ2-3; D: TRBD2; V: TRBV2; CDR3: CASRETSATQYF; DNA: TGTGCCAGCAGAGAGACTAGCGCGACGCAGTATTTT
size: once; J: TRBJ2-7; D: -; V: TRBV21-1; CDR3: CASSKVKGRGDYEQYF; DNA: TGTGCCAGCAGCAAAGTTAAGGGCAGGGGGGACTACGAGCAGTACTTC
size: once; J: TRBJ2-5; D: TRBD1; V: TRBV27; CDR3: CASSFVPRDRVVMETQYF; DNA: TGTGCCAGCAGTTTCGTACCCCGAGACAGGGTGGTGATGGAGACCCAGTACTTC
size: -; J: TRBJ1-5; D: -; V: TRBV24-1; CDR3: CATSDTGQPQHF; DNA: TGTGCCACCAGTGATACAGGCCAGCCCCAGCATTTT
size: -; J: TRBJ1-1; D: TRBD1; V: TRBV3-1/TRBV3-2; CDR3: CASSPGGNTEAFF; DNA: TGTGCCAGCAGCCCAGGGGGGAACACTGAAGCTTTCTTT
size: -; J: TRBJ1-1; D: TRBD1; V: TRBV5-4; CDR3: CASSTGTGGGRAFF; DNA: TGTGCCAGCAGTACCGGGACAGGTGGGGGGAGAGCTTTCTTT
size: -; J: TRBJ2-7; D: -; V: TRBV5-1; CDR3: CASSREGRYEQYF; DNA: TGCGCCAGCAGCCGAGAGGGCCGGTACGAGCAGTACTTC
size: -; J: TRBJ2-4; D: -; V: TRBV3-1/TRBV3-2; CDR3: CASSQDLTGGNIQYF; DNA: TGTGCCAGCAGCCAAGATCTAACAGGCGGAAACATTCAGTACTTC
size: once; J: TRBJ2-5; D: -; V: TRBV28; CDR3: CATDNSGYQETQYF; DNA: TGTGCCACCGACAACTCAGGGTACCAAGAGACCCAGTACTTC
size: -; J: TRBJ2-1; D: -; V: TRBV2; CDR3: CASFYPEGASDEQFF; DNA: TGTGCCAGCTTTTACCCGGAGGGGGCAAGCGATGAGCAGTTCTTC
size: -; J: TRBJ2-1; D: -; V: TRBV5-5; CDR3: CASTRRGPAGFYNEQFF; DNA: TGTGCCAGCACCCGGAGGGGGCCGGCGGGCTTCTACAATGAGCAGTTCTTC
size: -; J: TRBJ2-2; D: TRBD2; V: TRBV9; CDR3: CASSVGLAGHTGELFF; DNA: TGTGCCAGCAGCGTAGGACTAGCGGGACATACCGGGGAGCTGTTTTTT
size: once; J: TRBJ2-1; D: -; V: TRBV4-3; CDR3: CASSHVLRAQNEQFF; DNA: TGCGCCAGCAGCCACGTCTTGAGGGCGCAAAATGAGCAGTTCTTC
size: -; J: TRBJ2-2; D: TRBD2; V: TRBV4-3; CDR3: CASSQAAGAVGELFF; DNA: TGCGCCAGCAGCCAAGCTGCGGGAGCTGTCGGGGAGCTGTTTTTT
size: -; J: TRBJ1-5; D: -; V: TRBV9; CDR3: CASGRDQPQHF; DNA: TGTGCCAGCGGGCGGGATCAGCCCCAGCATTTT
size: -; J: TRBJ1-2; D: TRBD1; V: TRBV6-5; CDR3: CASRHRGGNYGYTF; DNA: TGTGCCAGCAGGCACAGGGGGGGTAACTATGGCTACACCTTC
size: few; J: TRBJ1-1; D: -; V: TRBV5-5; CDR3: CASSLGPGHQNTEAFF; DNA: TGTGCCAGCAGCTTGGGTCCCGGACACCAGAACACTGAAGCTTTCTTT
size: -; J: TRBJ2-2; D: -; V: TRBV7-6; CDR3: CASSLSGELFF; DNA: TGTGCCAGCAGCTTATCAGGGGAGCTGTTTTTT
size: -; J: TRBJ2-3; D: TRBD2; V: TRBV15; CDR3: CATSSYSGRSGDTQYF; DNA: TGTGCCACCAGCAGTTATAGCGGGAGGAGTGGGGATACGCAGTATTTT
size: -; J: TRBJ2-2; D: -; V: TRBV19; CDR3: CASSLPARSGELFF; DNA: TGTGCCAGTAGTCTCCCCGCTCGGTCCGGGGAGCTGTTTTTT
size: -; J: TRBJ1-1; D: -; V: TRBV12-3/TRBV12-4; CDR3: CASSTQGRAFF; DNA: TGTGCCAGCAGTACACAGGGAAGAGCTTTCTTT
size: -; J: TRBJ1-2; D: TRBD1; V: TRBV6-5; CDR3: CASSRRQGSYGYTF; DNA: TGTGCCAGCAGCCGTCGACAGGGGAGCTATGGCTACACCTTC
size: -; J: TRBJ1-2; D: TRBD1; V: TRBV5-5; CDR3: CASSYVTGNYGYTF; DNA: TGTGCCAGCAGCTACGTGACAGGGAACTATGGCTACACCTTC
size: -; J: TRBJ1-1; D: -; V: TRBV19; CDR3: CASSWGQNTEAFF; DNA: TGTGCCAGTAGTTGGGGGCAGAACACTGAAGCTTTCTTT
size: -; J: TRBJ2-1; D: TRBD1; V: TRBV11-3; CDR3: CASSLQGTGRNEQFF; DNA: TGTGCCAGCAGCTTACAAGGGACAGGGCGTAATGAGCAGTTCTTC
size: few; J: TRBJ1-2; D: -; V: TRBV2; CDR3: CASSAGYGYTF; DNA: TGTGCCAGCAGTGCAGGGTATGGCTACACCTTC
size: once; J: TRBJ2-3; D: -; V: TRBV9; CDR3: CASSGGVRTDTQYF; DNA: TGTGCCAGCAGCGGCGGGGTCCGCACAGATACGCAGTATTTT
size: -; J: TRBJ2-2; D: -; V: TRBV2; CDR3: CASNHRTSGGELFF; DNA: TGTGCCAGCAACCACAGGACCTCAGGAGGGGAGCTGTTTTTT
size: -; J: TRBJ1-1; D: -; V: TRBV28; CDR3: CASSSPGNTEAFF; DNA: TGTGCCAGCAGTTCCCCGGGGAACACTGAAGCTTTCTTT
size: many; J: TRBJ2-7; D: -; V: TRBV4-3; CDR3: CASSQFLASAYEQYF; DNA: TGCGCCAGCAGCCAGTTTCTAGCGTCGGCCTACGAGCAGTACTTC
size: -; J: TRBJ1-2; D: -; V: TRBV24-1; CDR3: CATSDGDWNYGYTF; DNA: TGTGCCACCAGTGATGGTGACTGGAACTATGGCTACACCTTC
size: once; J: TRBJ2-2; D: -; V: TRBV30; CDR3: CAWSETGTGELFF; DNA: TGTGCCTGGAGCGAGACGGGGACCGGGGAGCTGTTTTTT
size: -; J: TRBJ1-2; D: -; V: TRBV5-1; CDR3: CASRDSVGYTF; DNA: TGCGCCAGCAGAGATTCGGTTGGCTACACCTTC
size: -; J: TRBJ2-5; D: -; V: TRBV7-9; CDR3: CASSLQQETQYF; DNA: TGTGCCAGCAGCTTACAGCAAGAGACCCAGTACTTC
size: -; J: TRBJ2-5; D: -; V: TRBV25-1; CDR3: CASSFPLTWYQETQYF; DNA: TGTGCCAGCAGTTTTCCATTGACTTGGTACCAAGAGACCCAGTACTTC
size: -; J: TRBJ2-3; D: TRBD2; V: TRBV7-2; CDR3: CASSPWTSGSGDTQYF; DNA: TGTGCCAGCAGCCCGTGGACTAGCGGGAGTGGGGATACGCAGTATTTT
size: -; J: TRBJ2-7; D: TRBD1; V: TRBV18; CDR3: CASSLGDRGSYEQYF; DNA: TGTGCCAGCTCACTAGGGGACAGGGGATCCTACGAGCAGTACTTC
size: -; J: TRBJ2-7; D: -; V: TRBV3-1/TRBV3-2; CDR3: CASSQGDFSYEQYF; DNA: TGTGCCAGCAGCCAAGGGGACTTCTCCTACGAGCAGTACTTC
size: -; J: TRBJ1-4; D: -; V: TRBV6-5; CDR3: CASSYSTGFDKLFF; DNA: TGTGCCAGCAGTTACTCGACGGGTTTTGATAAACTGTTTTTT
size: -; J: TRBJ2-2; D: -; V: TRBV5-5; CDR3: CASSRDRLNTGELFF; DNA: TGTGCCAGCAGCCGCGACAGGCTAAACACCGGGGAGCTGTTTTTT
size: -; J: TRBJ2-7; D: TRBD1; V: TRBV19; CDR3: CASSTHRGEQYF; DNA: TGTGCCAGTAGTACGCACAGGGGCGAGCAGTACTTC
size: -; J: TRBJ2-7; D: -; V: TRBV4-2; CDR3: CASSQGAAVEQYF; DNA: TGTGCCAGCAGCCAAGGGGCAGCGGTAGAGCAGTACTTC
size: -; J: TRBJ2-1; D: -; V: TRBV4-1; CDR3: CASSQKAAETYNEQFF; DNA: TGCGCCAGCAGCCAAAAAGCAGCGGAAACCTACAATGAGCAGTTCTTC